The 15 T cell receptor beta chains below were found in one sample sequenced in a study of OX40 agonist ivuxolimab in advanced cancers. The assay was immunoSEQ multiplex PCR, and TCRdb's table has in-frame clones only and misses some. The table has fewer than 85,000 clones, 86% seen once; the top ten hold over 0.65%. The sample in question was CD4+ or CD8+ T cells sorted from blood, obtained in a trial of the OX40 agonist ivuxolimab. Receptor source: an adult with an advanced solid tumor such as melanoma, head and neck, liver or kidney cancer.

The chain links TRBV28 to TRBJ2-3, with 11 positions matching TRBD2. The V segment lost 3 bases and the J segment 1 base; nucleotides outside the gene matches: 6. This CDR3 spans 17 amino acids. The germline V gene encodes CDR1 MDHEN and CDR2 SYDVKM. CDR3 amino acids: CASSFPEGLAGTDTQYF. The CDR3 DNA sequence: TGTGCCAGCAGTTTCCCGGAGGGACTAGCGGGCACAGATACGCAGTATTTT.

The chain recombines TRBV5-1 with TRBJ1-1, with D perhaps matching TRBD1 (5 bases). Per the germline V gene, CDR1 is SGHRS and CDR2 is YFSETQ. The CDR3 runs to 14 residues. Trimming took off 5 bases at V and 8 bases at J, with 19 bases between the two ends. In nucleotides, the CDR3 is TGCGCCAGCAGAACGGGACCCCAAAACATCGAAGCTTTCTTT. This encodes CASRTGPQNIEAFF. The full variable domain, in which reference TRBV5-1 and TRBJ1-1 provide the parts outside the CDR3, is KAGVTQTPRYLIKTRGQQVTLSCSPISGHRSVSWYQQTPGQGLQFLFEYFSETQRNKGNFPGRFSGRQFSNSRSEMNVSTLELGDSALYLCASRTGPQNIEAFFGQGTRLTVV.

This chain connects TRBV30 to TRBJ1-1; D uncertain. This CDR3 has 16 amino acids. CDR1 GTSNPN and CDR2 SVGIG come from the germline V gene (reference sequence). The ends were cut back, 2 bases at V and 2 bases at J, with 18 bases in the middle. The CDR3 bases are TGTGCCTGGAGTCCCGACGGGTTAGGAGTTAACACTGAAGCTTTCTTT. Translated, it gives CAWSPDGLGVNTEAFF.

This clone was seen once. The chain recombines TRBV5-8 with TRBJ2-7; TRBD1 agrees at 8 bases. This CDR3 region has 15 residues. The trim removed 8 bases at V and 4 bases at J, leaving 14 bases unmatched. CDR1 is SGHTS and CDR2 is YDEGEE in the germline V gene. Here the CDR3 DNA reads TGTGCCAGTTCCAGCGGCGGGACAGGTGATTACGAGCAGTACTTC. Translated, it gives CASSSGGTGDYEQYF.

This chain joins TRBV10-3 and TRBJ2-1; 10 bases are shared with TRBD2. Germline-derived CDR1 and CDR2 are ENHRY and SYGVKD. The CDR3 is made up of 13 amino acids. V lost 8 bases, J lost 9 bases, and 7 bases stayed unmatched. CDR3 nucleotide sequence: TGTGCCATCGGAACTAGCGGGGCCCTTGAGCAGTTCTTC. It codes for CAIGTSGALEQFF.

The V and J genes are TRBV5-6 and TRBJ2-1; 8 nucleotides align to TRBD2. This CDR3 region has 14 residues. The V and J ends lost 4 bases and 7 bases, in that order; junction bases with no gene match: 7. Germline V gene data show CDR1 as SGHDT and CDR2 as YYEEEE. CDR3 amino acids: CASSAGTRPNEQFF. CDR3 coding DNA: TGTGCCAGCAGCGCTGGGACTAGACCTAATGAGCAGTTCTTC.

The chain has TRBV19 and TRBJ2-1; 14 bases fit TRBD2. Looked up from germline, CDR1 is LNHDA and CDR2 is SQIVND (reference sequence). The CDR3 spans 13 residues. With 9 bases clipped from V and 8 bases from J, the junction kept 3 bases outside the gene matches. For the CDR3, the DNA is TGTGCCAGCGGACTAGCGGGAGGAGATGAGCAGTTCTTC. Translation: CASGLAGGDEQFF.

The V call is TRBV19, the J call TRBJ1-1; TRBD1 is a possible D gene (6 bases). Looked up from germline, CDR1 is LNHDA and CDR2 is SQIVND (reference sequence). The CDR3 extends over 16 amino acids. V lost 5 bases and J 0 bases, leaving 16 bases between the germline ends. The CDR3 spells CASSARGGAMNTEAFF. As DNA, the CDR3 is TGTGCCAGTAGTGCCCGGGGGGGGGCAATGAACACTGAAGCTTTCTTT.

V gene TRBV28 combines with J gene TRBJ1-6; no clear D. The CDR3 covers 14 residues. The V and J ends lost 7 bases and 6 bases respectively, with 13 bases between them. CDR1 is MDHEN, CDR2 SYDVKM, per germline. The chain's CDR3 is CASTLSSSNSPLHF. The CDR3 region has the DNA TGTGCCAGCACCCTGTCCTCTTCTAATTCACCCCTCCACTTT.

This chain uses TRBV30 with TRBJ1-5, with 7 bases fitting TRBD1. The V and J ends lost 1 base and 2 bases, in that order; junction bases with no gene match: 11. Germline CDR1 GTSNPN, CDR2 SVGIG (reference sequence). CDR3 length: 17 amino acids. CDR3 region: CAWSGPGQARGNQPQHF. The DNA of the CDR3 is TGTGCCTGGAGTGGACCCGGACAGGCGAGGGGCAATCAGCCCCAGCATTTT.

The chain recombines TRBV19 with TRBJ2-2; a possible D gene is TRBD2 (5 bases). The CDR3 runs 14 residues. Deletions cut 5 bases from V and 5 bases from J, with 12 bases between. Germline-derived CDR1 and CDR2 are LNHDA and SQIVND (reference sequence). The CDR3 nucleotides are TGTGCCAGTAGTCCCCGGGGTCGAACCGGGGAGCTGTTTTTT. Translated, it gives CASSPRGRTGELFF.

The rearrangement links TRBV6-6 to TRBJ2-5, with D possibly TRBD1 on 6 matching bases. Germline loops: CDR1 MNHNY, CDR2 SVGAGI (reference sequence). The CDR3 is 16 amino acids. Between the trimmed V and J ends, which lost 7 bases and 1 base, there was a span of 19 bases. In DNA, the CDR3 is TGTGCCAGCACCGACCCCCAGGGGTGGGCCCAAGAGACCCAGTACTTC. Its protein product is CASTDPQGWAQETQYF.

The chain employs TRBV28 and TRBJ1-5; a possible D gene is TRBD1 (6 bases). V lost 2 bases to trimming and J lost 6 bases, with 14 bases between them. The CDR3 extends over 15 amino acids. Germline CDR1 reads MDHEN; CDR2 reads SYDVKM. Written as DNA, the CDR3 is TGTGCCAGCAGTTTAGGGGGGCGAAGGGGTCAGCCCCAGCATTTT. The encoded protein is CASSLGGRRGQPQHF.

The sample holds a few counts of this clone. The J gene is TRBJ1-1, the V gene TRBV19, with 9 bases fitting TRBD1. The junction had 7 bases not matched to a gene; V was cut back by 2 bases and J by 0 bases. The germline V gene encodes CDR1 LNHDA and CDR2 SQIVND (reference sequence). The CDR3 has 17 amino acids. The CDR3 DNA reads as TGTGCCAGTAGTATATCGGGGACAGGGCGAATGAACACTGAAGCTTTCTTT. Protein product: CASSISGTGRMNTEAFF.

The chain carries TRBV9 and TRBJ1-2, with 8 bases matching TRBD1. Germline loops: CDR1 SGDLS, CDR2 YYNGEE. V lost 3 bases, J lost 7 bases, and 11 bases stayed unmatched. The CDR3 spans 15 residues. CDR3 sequence reads: CASSDQLGQGPGYTF. CDR3 coding DNA: TGTGCCAGCAGCGACCAATTAGGACAGGGACCTGGCTACACCTTC.